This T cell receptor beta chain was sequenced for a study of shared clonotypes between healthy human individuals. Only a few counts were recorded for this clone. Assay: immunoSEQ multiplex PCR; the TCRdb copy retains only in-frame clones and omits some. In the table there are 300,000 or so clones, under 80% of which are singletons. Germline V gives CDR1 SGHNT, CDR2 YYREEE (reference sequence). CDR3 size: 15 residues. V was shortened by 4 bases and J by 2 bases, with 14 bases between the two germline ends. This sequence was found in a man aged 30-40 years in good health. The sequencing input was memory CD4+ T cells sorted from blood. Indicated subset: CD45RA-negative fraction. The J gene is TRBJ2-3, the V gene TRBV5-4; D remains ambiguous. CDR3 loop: CASSPGPRVTDTQYF. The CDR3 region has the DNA TGTGCCAGCAGCCCCGGGCCGAGAGTCACAGATACGCAGTATTTT.